This T cell receptor beta chain was retrieved from a study of T-cell reconstitution after alpha-beta-depleted transplantation in children (dated by TCRdb to 2016 to 2018). With respect to the entire study: Using TCR repertoire profiling, the study followed T-cell immune reconstitution in a quantitative way in children after TCRalphabeta/CD19-depleted allogeneic hematopoietic cell transplantation. Overall results and qualifications from the work: In some patients, high TCRbeta diversity at day 60 was attributed to recipient T cells and intrathymic progenitors that had survived conditioning. The frequencies of hyperexpanded clones fell over the following months, and after one year, T-cell counts and TCRbeta diversity were mostly attributed to newly produced T cells. The apparently early alphabetaT-cell count recovery about two months after transplant was reportedly dependent on only several hundred rapidly expanded clones derived from non-depleted graft cells.

The label giving this sample's treatment or condition can be read as: allogeneic hematopoietic cell transplantation with graft depleted of TCRalphabeta T cells and CD19 B cells. Transplant recipients were children who received TCRalphabeta/CD19-depleted allogeneic hematopoietic cell grafts. With regard to this clonotype: What antigen it recognizes has not been identified. Within one base of it there is no much larger clone, and no base qualities were kept.

The library was generated by PCR. Sequencing was carried out with an Illumina HiSeq 2500. Molecular barcoding was employed in the preparation of TCR libraries, with unique molecular identifiers being used to normalize TCRbeta repertoire quantification. The raw public data were reprocessed by TCRdb itself: fastp quality trimming at Q25, MiXCR clonotype calling, in-frame beta chains only. Each entry is one CDR3 protein sequence, shown with its most common DNA and genes. Across this sample there are about 600,000 distinct CDR3 sequences, with roughly 13% seen only once. Around 2.2% of the sample is in the top ten clones. The CDR3, from cysteine to phenylalanine, totals 15 residues. CDR3 DNA only is kept here, 45 bases in frame from base 1. Trimming costs V 5 bases and J 3 bases, and their ends lie 14 bases apart. From a lookup of the germline V gene, CDR1 and CDR2 are SGHAT and FQNNGV.

The input for sequencing was PBMCs, mostly from graft donor cells, taken 360 days after TCRalphabeta/CD19-depleted stem cell transplant. The chain employs TRBV11-2 and TRBJ1-5; a tentative D match to TRBD1 spans 5 bases. The receptor was derived from a male patient between 5 and 17 years old who had a stem cell transplant for acute myeloid leukemia, so the T cells may come from the graft donor. The DNA reads TGTGCCAGCAGCCACCGGGACGGTCTCAATCAGCCCCAGCATTTT. This sequence encodes CASSHRDGLNQPQHF.